A selection of T cell receptor beta chains follows, all from one sample in a study of cytomegalovirus exposure and HLA in healthy donors. The method was immunoSEQ multiplex PCR; TCRdb's version includes in-frame clones alone and lacks a portion of them. In the table there are 250,000 to 300,000 clones, just under 85% of which are singletons. Sequenced: PBMCs. The receptor source for this set is a woman aged 40 to 49 in good health and CMV-seropositive. The CDR3 runs from the conserved cysteine through the conserved F or W. D genes are given only for firm matches. Only part of the rows carry a size: once, few, many, or a class if the clone is expanded.

TRBV5-8	-	14	TRBJ1-2	TRBD1	TGTGCCAGCAGCGGACCGGGACAGGGGGATGGCTACACCTTC	CASSGPGQGDGYTF
TRBV10-3	-	15	TRBJ2-7	TRBD2	TGTGCCATAACAAGAGAGACTAGCGCTTCCTACGAGCAGTACTTC	CAITRETSASYEQYF
TRBV5-4	-	14	TRBJ1-2	TRBD1	TGTGCCAGCAGCTCTACAGGGGCCAACTATGGCTACACCTTC	CASSSTGANYGYTF
TRBV7-3	-	17	TRBJ2-1	TRBD2	TGTGCCAGCAGCTTAAACCCCTGGCGGGAGGGCACTAATGAGCAGTTCTTC	CASSLNPWREGTNEQFF
TRBV6-1	once	14	TRBJ2-2	-	TGTGCCAGCAGTGAAGTTTGGGGGGCCGGGGAGCTGTTTTTT	CASSEVWGAGELFF
TRBV7-9	few	14	TRBJ2-2	-	TGTGCCAGCAGCTTAGTTAACTCCGCCGGGGAGCTGTTTTTT	CASSLVNSAGELFF
TRBV28	-	15	TRBJ2-7	TRBD1	TGTGCCAGCAGTTCCCCGGACAGGAGCTCCTACGAGCAGTACTTC	CASSSPDRSSYEQYF
TRBV15	once	15	TRBJ2-1	-	TGTGCCACCAGCAGAGGCGGGATGTCCTACAATGAGCAGTTCTTC	CATSRGGMSYNEQFF
TRBV27	-	13	TRBJ2-7	-	TGTGCCAGCAATACCCGTAAGAGGTACGAGCAGTACTTC	CASNTRKRYEQYF
TRBV18	-	16	TRBJ1-6	TRBD1	TGTGCCAGCTCACGAGGGGACAGGGCCAATAATTCACCCCTCCACTTT	CASSRGDRANNSPLHF
TRBV4-3	-	18	TRBJ1-1	TRBD1	TGCGCCAGCAGCCGAAATCCGTCCGGGACAGGGAGGGACACTGAAGCTTTCTTT	CASSRNPSGTGRDTEAFF
TRBV4-3	-	17	TRBJ1-2	-	TGCGCCAGCAGCCAAGCAAGGGGGATGTCGCCTAACTATGGCTACACCTTC	CASSQARGMSPNYGYTF
TRBV28	-	15	TRBJ1-2	-	TGTGCCAGCAGTCGCGACAGGCCGCCTAACTATGGCTACACCTTC	CASSRDRPPNYGYTF
TRBV7-6	few	13	TRBJ2-2	-	TGTGCCAGCAGCCAGGAGGCGGTCGGGGAGCTGTTTTTT	CASSQEAVGELFF
TRBV9	-	15	TRBJ2-1	TRBD2	TGTGCCAGCAGCACCGGGACTAGCGGGAGAGATGAGCAGTTCTTC	CASSTGTSGRDEQFF
TRBV19	-	14	TRBJ2-7	-	TGTGCCAGTAGTATAGCGGCAGGGGTCTACGAGCAGTACTTC	CASSIAAGVYEQYF
TRBV9	-	17	TRBJ2-2	TRBD2	TGTGCCAGCAGCGTGGGTACTAGCGGGAGGGGGTCCGGGGAGCTGTTTTTT	CASSVGTSGRGSGELFF
TRBV19	-	12	TRBJ2-1	-	TGTGCCAGTAAAAGGGGGGGTCGTGAGCAGTTCTTC	CASKRGGREQFF
TRBV7-2	few	16	TRBJ2-7	TRBD2	TGTGCCAGCAGCACGCAATTAGCGGGAGCCGGATACGAGCAGTACTTC	CASSTQLAGAGYEQYF
TRBV28	few	14	TRBJ2-7	TRBD1	TGTGCCAGCGAGGGGGACAGGGGGACCTACGAGCAGTACTTC	CASEGDRGTYEQYF
TRBV7-9	once	12	TRBJ2-1	-	TGTGCCAGCAGCTCCCAAGGGGTGGAGCAGTTCTTC	CASSSQGVEQFF
TRBV7-8	once	14	TRBJ2-5	TRBD1	TGTGCCAGCAGCTTAAGGACAGGCCAAGAGACCCAGTACTTC	CASSLRTGQETQYF
TRBV5-1	-	15	TRBJ2-7	-	TGCGCCAGCAGCCCAGGACAGACGCTATCCTACGAGCAGTACTTC	CASSPGQTLSYEQYF
TRBV9	-	14	TRBJ2-1	-	TGTGCCAGCAGCGTAGAGGTCAGGGGCAATGAGCAGTTCTTC	CASSVEVRGNEQFF
TRBV29-1	once	14	TRBJ2-5	TRBD2	TGCAGCGCCGCGGAGGCGGGAGGGGGAGAGACCCAGTACTTC	CSAAEAGGGETQYF
TRBV7-9	once	19	TRBJ1-4	TRBD1	TGTGCCAGCAGCTCTAGAGCCGGGACAGGAAAGGCGCCTAATGAAAAACTGTTTTTT	CASSSRAGTGKAPNEKLFF
TRBV25-1	-	17	TRBJ1-1	TRBD1	TGTGCCAGCAGTGAACCGCAGGCGGGGACAGGGGCGACTGAAGCTTTCTTT	CASSEPQAGTGATEAFF
TRBV11-2	-	15	TRBJ2-7	-	TGTGCCAGCAGAATAGCAGGGACTTTTTCCTACGAGCAGTACTTC	CASRIAGTFSYEQYF
TRBV28	-	12	TRBJ1-6	-	TGTGCCAGTCGGTTGCGGGATTCACCCCTCCACTTT	CASRLRDSPLHF
TRBV7-9	-	14	TRBJ1-1	-	TGTGCCAGCAGCCTACCAGGGTTAGGGGCTGAAGCTTTCTTT	CASSLPGLGAEAFF
TRBV6-1	-	14	TRBJ2-2	-	TGTGCCAGCAACGAAGGGGGGAACACCGGGGAGCTGTTTTTT	CASNEGGNTGELFF
TRBV19	-	14	TRBJ2-1	TRBD2	TGTGCCAGTAAGATTCTAGCGGGGGCGGATGAGCAGTTCTTC	CASKILAGADEQFF
TRBV9	-	15	TRBJ1-6	-	TGTGCCAGCAGCGTAGGAGGGCAAGTTAATTCACCCCTCCACTTT	CASSVGGQVNSPLHF
TRBV4-3	-	13	TRBJ1-2	TRBD1	TGCGCCAGCAGCCAAGATTTAGACAGGGTAGTAACCTTC	CASSQDLDRVVTF
TRBV7-2	few	16	TRBJ1-5	-	TGTGCCAGCAGCTTAGCGGCTGGGCTCAGCAATCAGCCCCAGCATTTT	CASSLAAGLSNQPQHF
TRBV6-4	-	13	TRBJ1-4	-	TGTGCCAGCAGTGACTCGTATGGCGGAAAACTGTTTTTT	CASSDSYGGKLFF
TRBV7-9	-	15	TRBJ2-2	-	TGTGCCAGCAGCTCCCCGGTAGGGGGGGACGGGGAGCTGTTTTTT	CASSSPVGGDGELFF
TRBV6-5	-	15	TRBJ2-5	-	TGTGCCAGCAGTTACTCTGGGGGGTACCAAGAGACCCAGTACTTC	CASSYSGGYQETQYF
TRBV5-1	-	15	TRBJ2-1	TRBD2	TGCGCCAGCAGCACCGGACTAGCGGATGGGGATGAGCAGTTCTTC	CASSTGLADGDEQFF
TRBV6-1	-	14	TRBJ1-1	-	TGTGCCAGCAGTGAAGCGGGCAGGGACACTGAAGCTTTCTTT	CASSEAGRDTEAFF
TRBV10-3	few	13	TRBJ1-1	-	TGTGCCATCATGAACAACCTGAACACTGAAGCTTTCTTT	CAIMNNLNTEAFF
TRBV7-9	-	16	TRBJ2-3	TRBD1	TGTGCCAGCAGCTTAGCGGGACAGGGAATCACAGATACGCAGTATTTT	CASSLAGQGITDTQYF
TRBV5-4	few	14	TRBJ1-1	-	TGTGCCAGCAGCTGGGGCTCGGTGGCCACTGAAGCTTTCTTT	CASSWGSVATEAFF
TRBV15	-	16	TRBJ2-3	TRBD2	TGTGCCACCAGACTAGCGGGAGGACATAGCACAGATACGCAGTATTTT	CATRLAGGHSTDTQYF
TRBV5-6	-	17	TRBJ1-4	-	TGTGCCAGCAGCTTAGGTTCCGGGATCCGATCGAATGAAAAACTGTTTTTT	CASSLGSGIRSNEKLFF
TRBV5-4	-	15	TRBJ2-7	-	TGTGCCAGCAGCTTGTTCCAGGGTTTTAGGAACGAGCAGTACTTC	CASSLFQGFRNEQYF
TRBV12-5	-	13	TRBJ2-7	TRBD1	TGTGCTAGGATGGACAGGGGCCCATACGAGCAGTACTTC	CARMDRGPYEQYF
TRBV28	-	14	TRBJ1-4	TRBD1	TGTGCCAGCAGGTCAGGGGGTTTAGGGGAAAAACTGTTTTTT	CASRSGGLGEKLFF
TRBV2	-	14	TRBJ1-3	TRBD1	TGTGCCAGCAGGGTGGACAGGGGTGGAAACACCATATATTTT	CASRVDRGGNTIYF
TRBV21-1	-	16	TRBJ2-4	-	TGTGCCAGCAGCAAAGTGGTGGGGGGAGGAAAAAACAGTCAGTACTTC	CASSKVVGGGKNSQYF
TRBV7-9	-	12	TRBJ2-1	-	TGTGCCAGCAGCAGCCCTTACAATGAGCAGTTCTTC	CASSSPYNEQFF
TRBV14	-	12	TRBJ2-3	-	TGTGCCAGCAGCCTCGGTTTCCCGACGCAGTATTTT	CASSLGFPTQYF
TRBV19	-	14	TRBJ1-1	-	TGTGCCAGTAGTCTCCGGACAGAGAACACTGAAGCTTTCTTT	CASSLRTENTEAFF